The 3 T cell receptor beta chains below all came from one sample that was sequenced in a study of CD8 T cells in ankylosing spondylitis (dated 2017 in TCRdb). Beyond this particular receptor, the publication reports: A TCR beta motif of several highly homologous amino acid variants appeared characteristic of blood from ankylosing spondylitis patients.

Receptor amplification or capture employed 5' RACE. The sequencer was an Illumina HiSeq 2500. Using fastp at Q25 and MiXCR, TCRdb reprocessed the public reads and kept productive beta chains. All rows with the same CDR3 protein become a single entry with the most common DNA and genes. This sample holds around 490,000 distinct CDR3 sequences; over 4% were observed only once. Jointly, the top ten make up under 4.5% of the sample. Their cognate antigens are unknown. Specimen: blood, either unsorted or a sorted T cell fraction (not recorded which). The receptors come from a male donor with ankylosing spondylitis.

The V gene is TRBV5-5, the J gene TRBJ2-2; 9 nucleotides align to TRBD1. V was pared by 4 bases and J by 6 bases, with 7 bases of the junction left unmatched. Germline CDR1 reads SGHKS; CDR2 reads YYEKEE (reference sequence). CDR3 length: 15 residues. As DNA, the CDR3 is TGTGCCAGCAGCCACGTAACAGGGGGCCCCGGGGAGCTGTTTTTT. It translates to CASSHVTGGPGELFF.

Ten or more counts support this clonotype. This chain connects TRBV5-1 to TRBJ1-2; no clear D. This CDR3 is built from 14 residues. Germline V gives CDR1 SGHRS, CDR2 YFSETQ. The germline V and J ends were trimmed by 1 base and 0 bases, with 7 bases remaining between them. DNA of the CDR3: TGCGCCAGCAGCTTGACAGCCGCTAACTATGGCTACACCTTC. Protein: CASSLTAANYGYTF.

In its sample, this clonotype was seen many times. The CDR3 spells CASSFYSEAFF. The DNA of the CDR3 is TGTGCCAGCAGCTTCTATTCTGAAGCTTTCTTT. This chain connects TRBV7-2 to TRBJ1-1, with D uncertain. V was pared by 3 bases and J by 6 bases, with 5 bases between. The CDR3 runs 11 residues. Germline CDR1 is SGHTA and CDR2 is FQGNSA.